The rows below give T cell receptor beta chains drawn from one sample of a study of T-cell memory formation after mild COVID-19. TCRdb processed the 5' RACE reads anew with MiXCR; each CDR3 protein has one entry. Of roughly 580,000 distinct CDR3 sequences listed, roughly 17% are singletons. Sequenced material: PBMCs or a T cell subset sorted from them (not recorded which). Every receptor here comes from an adult woman who had mild COVID-19 (a few samples of this study predate the infection). Cell type and time point are not known. Each CDR3 is given without its conserved first and last residue.

CDR3	V	J
ASSPADRRISYNEQF	TRBV6-6	TRBJ2-1
ASTASGNPYNEQF	TRBV6-2/TRBV6-3	TRBJ2-1
ASSSLASQQTQY	TRBV7-9	TRBJ2-5
ATSRDVVGAWKFP	TRBV15	TRBJ1-2
ASSIGVVNNEQF	TRBV19	TRBJ2-1
ASSLFGGDTDTQY	TRBV7-2	TRBJ2-3
ASSHPGRQPTEQY	TRBV4-1	TRBJ2-7
ASSLAGVYHEQF	TRBV7-2	TRBJ2-1
ASSFGSPYEQY	TRBV7-2	TRBJ2-7
SAREGREYSEQY	TRBV20-1	TRBJ2-7
ASSTDRGRGRDEQF	TRBV6-2/TRBV6-3	TRBJ2-1
ASSFQGGNTEAF	TRBV12-3/TRBV12-4	TRBJ1-1
ASTGTGSFSLYNEQF	TRBV12-3/TRBV12-4	TRBJ2-1
ASLSRLGAANYGYT	TRBV19	TRBJ1-2
AWSASYYNEQF	TRBV30	TRBJ2-1
ASISSVGNYGYT	TRBV12-3/TRBV12-4	TRBJ1-2
ASSSGTGGYEQY	TRBV7-9	TRBJ2-7
SARSPAVGKTSTDTQY	TRBV20-1	TRBJ2-3
ASGWGVEQY	TRBV19	TRBJ2-7
ASSSTESYEQY	TRBV27	TRBJ2-7
ASSLEGTGAPY	TRBV5-5	TRBJ2-7
ASSVGGSGGDYGYT	TRBV9	TRBJ1-2
SVDRGQTGELF	TRBV29-1	TRBJ2-2
ASAVGRGPIETQY	TRBV9	TRBJ2-5
ASSQPSSGHNEQF	TRBV4-2	TRBJ2-1
ASSPREAGELF	TRBV7-2	TRBJ2-2
ASSAIADPTDTQY	TRBV9	TRBJ2-3
ASRATGASGNTIY	TRBV27	TRBJ1-3
SATGQGYNEQF	TRBV20-1	TRBJ2-1
ASTPFELAYNEQF	TRBV7-8	TRBJ2-1
ASSLDLAGVGDTQY	TRBV5-6	TRBJ2-3
ASRNREEQY	TRBV6-2/TRBV6-3	TRBJ2-7
ASSFSLVGGGNQPQH	TRBV12-3/TRBV12-4	TRBJ1-5
ASSVGWAIGTQY	TRBV9	TRBJ2-3
ASNPRTGVSGANVLT	TRBV5-1	TRBJ2-6
SVERDSYEQY	TRBV29-1	TRBJ2-7
ASSLSGWTSGTHSYNEQF	TRBV7-2	TRBJ2-1
SATPGRTSGGGTQY	TRBV20-1	TRBJ2-5
SVWTGFTYGYT	TRBV29-1	TRBJ1-2
ATSDLPGQGAGEQF	TRBV24-1	TRBJ2-1
ASSLYSKNTEAF	TRBV5-4	TRBJ1-1
ASSTRRASYEQY	TRBV7-2	TRBJ2-7
ATSDLRVGRGGGELF	TRBV24-1	TRBJ2-2
ASSLQGVDTQY	TRBV7-2	TRBJ2-3
ASSPSGPYEQY	TRBV9	TRBJ2-7
ASSLELAGVDTQY	TRBV5-1	TRBJ2-3
ASSLAGQFNEQY	TRBV7-6	TRBJ2-7
SVCFRESGTDTQY	TRBV29-1	TRBJ2-3
ATSDFAYNEQF	TRBV24-1	TRBJ2-1
SARDRAGNTGELF	TRBV20-1	TRBJ2-2
ASSLTGDTDTQY	TRBV11-2	TRBJ2-3
ASSPPDREDYGGYT	TRBV4-1	TRBJ1-2
ASRQGSGELF	TRBV12-3/TRBV12-4	TRBJ2-2
ASRGTNVLDTQY	TRBV6-6	TRBJ2-3
SARELAVYNEQF	TRBV20-1	TRBJ2-1
ASSQRLGRDEQF	TRBV11-2	TRBJ2-1
ASSLGGGASSYEQY	TRBV5-1	TRBJ2-7